The 18 T cell receptor beta chains given below trace back to one sample, sequenced in a study of OX40 agonist ivuxolimab in advanced cancers. Produced via immunoSEQ multiplex PCR; TCRdb's table is partial and in-frame only. The sample contains 120,000 or so clones, more than 70% of which appear only once. Here the sequenced sample was CD4+ or CD8+ T cells sorted from blood, taken in a trial of the OX40 agonist ivuxolimab. The receptors shown here come from an adult with an advanced solid tumor such as melanoma, head and neck, liver or kidney cancer.

The rearrangement links TRBV4-3 to TRBJ1-3; D unclear. Germline V gene data show CDR1 as LGHNA and CDR2 as YSLEER. Trimming removed 8 bases at V and 1 base at J, with 9 bases between. This CDR3 spans 13 amino acids. Written as DNA, the CDR3 is TGCGCCAGCGGAGGAGGTTCTGGAAACACCATATATTTT. It yields the protein CASGGGSGNTIYF.

The V gene is TRBV6-1, the J gene TRBJ1-5, with a possible D match to TRBD1 (6 bases). V lost 2 bases and J 7 bases, leaving 9 bases between the germline ends. The germline gives CDR1 MNHNS, CDR2 SASEGT. CDR3 length: 13 residues. CDR3 DNA: TGTGCCAGCAGTGAATTGGGGGGCCAGCCCCAGCATTTT. Its translation is CASSELGGQPQHF.

This sequence joins TRBV7-2 and TRBJ1-5; a weak D match, TRBD1 (5 bases). The germline CDR1 and CDR2 sequences are SGHTA and FQGNSA. The CDR3 has 15 residues. V dropped 2 bases and J dropped 7 bases, with 15 bases sitting between them. The CDR3 here is CASSLSAGGTQPQHF. The CDR3 DNA reads TGTGCCAGCAGCTTATCGGCTGGGGGAACGCAGCCCCAGCATTTT. Supplemented by reference TRBV7-2 and TRBJ1-5, the full variable domain reads GAGVSQSPSNKVTEKGKDVELRCDPISGHTALYWYRQSLGQGLEFLIYFQGNSAPDKSGLPSDRFSAERTGGSVSTLTIQRTQQEDSAVYLCASSLSAGGTQPQHFGDGTRLSIL.

This clone was counted between two and nine times. The V call is TRBV6-1, the J call TRBJ2-1, with D possibly called TRBD1 or TRBD2 (5 bases each). CDR1 MNHNS and CDR2 SASEGT come from the germline V gene. CDR3 size: 15 residues. Trimming took 8 bases from V and 2 from J, leaving 16 bases between them. DNA of the CDR3: TGTGCCAGCGGTTCCCGGGACGGAACCTACAATGAGCAGTTCTTC. As protein: CASGSRDGTYNEQFF.

The DNA of the CDR3 is TGTGCCAGTAGTCTTGGGAGGGACGGAGGAGGATATAATTCACCCCTCCACTTT. This translates into CASSLGRDGGGYNSPLHF. The gene calls are TRBV19 and TRBJ1-6; possible D gene TRBD1, 5 bases. This CDR3 spans 18 amino acids. Germline V gene sequence: CDR1 LNHDA, CDR2 SQIVND (reference sequence). Trimming shortened V by 5 bases and J by 4 bases, and 21 bases separated the two germline ends.

This chain connects TRBV7-2 to TRBJ1-5, with a possible D match to TRBD1 (5 bases). With 4 bases removed from V and 10 bases from J, the gap between germline ends came to 20 bases. Germline CDR1 SGHTA, CDR2 FQGNSA. CDR3 length: 15 residues. The CDR3 reads CASSSGPSEGEPQHF. The CDR3 DNA is TGTGCCAGCAGCTCCGGACCGAGCGAAGGGGAACCCCAGCATTTT.

The gene calls are TRBV5-6 and TRBJ2-4; D uncertain. V was trimmed by 6 bases and J by 15 bases, leaving 19 bases between them. The CDR3 is 12 amino acids. CDR1 SGHDT and CDR2 YYEEEE come from the germline V gene. The CDR3 nucleotides are TGTGCCAGCAACAAAGTCGGGTTGGAACGGTACTTC. The encoded protein is CASNKVGLERYF.

This clone turned up a few times. CDR3 sequence (DNA): TGTGCCAGCAGTACAGGGAATCAGCCCCAGCATTTT. Its protein product is CASSTGNQPQHF. This chain links TRBV27 with TRBJ1-5, with a weak D call TRBD1 (6 bases). The V end was cut by 5 bases, the J end by 4 bases, with 6 bases between. The CDR3 contains 12 residues. The germline gives CDR1 MNHEY, CDR2 SMNVEV (reference sequence).

The V call is TRBV29-1, the J call TRBJ1-2, with a possible D match to TRBD1 (5 bases). The ends were cut back, 4 bases at V and 6 bases at J, with 12 bases in the middle. CDR1 SQVTM and CDR2 ANQGSEA come from the germline V gene. The CDR3 is made up of 12 amino acids. The CDR3 region has the DNA TGCAGCGTTGGAGGGGCGGTGGATGGCTACACCTTC. Translating gives CSVGGAVDGYTF.

The chain employs TRBV15 and TRBJ2-7; tentatively, D is TRBD1 (6 bases). CDR1 is LNHNV and CDR2 is YYDKDF in the germline V gene (reference sequence). V was shortened by 2 bases and J by 0 bases, with 11 bases between the two germline ends. The CDR3 spans 15 residues. The CDR3 is CATSRLGGSSYEQYF. CDR3 coding DNA: TGTGCCACCAGCAGACTAGGGGGTAGCTCCTACGAGCAGTACTTC.

The J gene is TRBJ2-2, the V gene TRBV5-1; D might be TRBD1 (6 bases). Per germline, CDR1 SGHRS and CDR2 YFSETQ. With 4 bases removed from V and 6 bases from J, the gap between germline ends came to 13 bases. The CDR3 consists of 14 residues. In DNA, the CDR3 is TGCGCCAGCAGCCAGACAGGCCCTCCCGGGGAGCTGTTTTTT. Translating gives CASSQTGPPGELFF.

The chain carries TRBV19 and TRBJ2-5; 8 nucleotides agree with TRBD1. The trim removed 4 bases at V and 5 bases at J, leaving 6 bases unmatched. CDR1 and CDR2 (germline): LNHDA, SQIVND (reference sequence). The CDR3 is 14 residues long. This chain's CDR3 is CASSTQGVGETQYF. Written as DNA, the CDR3 is TGTGCCAGTAGTACACAGGGGGTAGGGGAGACCCAGTACTTC.

CDR3 loop: CAISERGTTGDLGGTEAFF. In DNA form, the CDR3 reads TGTGCCATCAGTGAGAGGGGAACCACAGGAGACCTTGGGGGCACTGAAGCTTTCTTT. The V gene is TRBV10-3, the J gene TRBJ1-1; D may be TRBD1 (5 bases). Germline V gene data show CDR1 as ENHRY and CDR2 as SYGVKD. The length of the CDR3 is 19 residues. Trimming removed 2 bases at V and 4 bases at J, with 26 bases between.

The chain combines TRBV27 with TRBJ2-4; D may be TRBD1 or TRBD2 (5 bases each). This CDR3 is 13 amino acids long. With 6 bases removed from V and 14 bases from J, the gap between germline ends came to 20 bases. Germline V gives CDR1 MNHEY, CDR2 SMNVEV (reference sequence). The CDR3 region is CASSLTPGTPEYF. CDR3 DNA sequence: TGTGCCAGCAGCCTGACCCCCGGGACCCCCGAGTACTTC.

This clone was counted once. The CDR3 here is CSVETGATNEKLFF. The CDR3 coding sequence is TGCAGCGTTGAGACCGGGGCAACTAATGAAAAACTGTTTTTT. This chain uses TRBV29-1 with TRBJ1-4; no clear D. The germline gives CDR1 SQVTM, CDR2 ANQGSEA. The CDR3 loop spans 14 amino acids. The V end lost 3 bases, the J end lost 0 bases, and 8 bases lay between the germline ends.

This chain connects TRBV4-3 to TRBJ1-1; D not resolved. Trimming cost V 1 base and J 4 bases, with 13 bases left between them. Germline assignment: CDR1 LGHNA and CDR2 YSLEER. The CDR3 has 15 amino acids. CDR3 coding DNA: TGCGCCAGCAGCCAAGGAGGAGACGTGGGCACTGAAGCTTTCTTT. The encoded protein is CASSQGGDVGTEAFF.

The chain links TRBV28 to TRBJ2-7, with D perhaps TRBD1 or TRBD2 (5 bases each). Trimming stripped 3 bases from V and 2 bases from J, with 11 bases between. CDR1 is MDHEN and CDR2 is SYDVKM in the germline V gene. This CDR3 contains 14 residues. The CDR3 loop is CASSLVGPTYEQYF. CDR3 DNA sequence: TGTGCCAGCAGTTTGGTGGGACCTACCTACGAGCAGTACTTC. Full variable domain (outside the CDR3, taken from reference TRBV28 and TRBJ2-7): DVKVTQSSRYLVKRTGEKVFLECVQDMDHENMFWYRQDPGLGLRLIYFSYDVKMKEKGDIPEGYSVSREKKERFSLILESASTNQTSMYLCASSLVGPTYEQYFGPGTRLTVT.

The CDR3 here is CASIKGGSITGELFF. CDR3 sequence (DNA): TGTGCCAGCATTAAGGGCGGGAGCATCACCGGGGAGCTGTTTTTT. The chain is built from TRBV2 and TRBJ2-2; 7 positions match TRBD2. Germline trimming cut 7 bases from V and 4 bases from J; bases unmatched to any gene: 9. There are 15 residues in the CDR3. CDR1 SNHLY and CDR2 FYNNEI come from the germline V gene.